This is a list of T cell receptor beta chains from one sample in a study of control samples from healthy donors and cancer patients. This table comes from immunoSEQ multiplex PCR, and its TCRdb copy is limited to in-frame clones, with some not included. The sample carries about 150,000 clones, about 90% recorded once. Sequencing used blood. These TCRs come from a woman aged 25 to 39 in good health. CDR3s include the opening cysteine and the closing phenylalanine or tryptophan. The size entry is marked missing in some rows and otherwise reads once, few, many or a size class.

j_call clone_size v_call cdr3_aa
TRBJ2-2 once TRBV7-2 CASSLHGTGELFF
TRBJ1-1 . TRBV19 CASSARTTGPEAFF
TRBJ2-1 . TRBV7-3 CASSLAGGQEQFF
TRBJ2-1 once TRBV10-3 CAISEPGLGPNEQFF
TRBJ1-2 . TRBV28 CASSFVRQQAGVGGYTF
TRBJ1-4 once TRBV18 CASSLHVGEGEKLFF
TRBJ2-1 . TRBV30 CAWTPGLAGHNEQFF
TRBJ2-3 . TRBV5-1 CASSLDTPSGTDTQYF
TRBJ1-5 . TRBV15 CATSITTGTPGSPQHF
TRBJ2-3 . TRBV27 CASSRQQNTDTQYF
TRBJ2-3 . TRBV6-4 CASSEQPGRDTQYF
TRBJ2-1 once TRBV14 CASSRTSGRAVGNEQFF
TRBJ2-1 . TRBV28 CASRSPLGEQFF
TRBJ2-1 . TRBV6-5 CASGTAYNEQFF
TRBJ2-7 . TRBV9 CASSVDGLVKSEQYF
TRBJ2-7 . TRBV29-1 CSVGKSSEQYF
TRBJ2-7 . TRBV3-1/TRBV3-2 CASSQGVVLEQYF
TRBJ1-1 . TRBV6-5 CASSILRAMNTEAFF
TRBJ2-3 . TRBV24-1 CAISPRRHTDTQYF
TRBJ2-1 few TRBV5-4 CASSLAGLAGVIYNEQFF
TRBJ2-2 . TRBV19 CASSLVLSTGELFF
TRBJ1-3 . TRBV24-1 CATSDQRPGAKGNTIYF
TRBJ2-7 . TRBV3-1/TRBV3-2 CASSELAAAAYEQYF
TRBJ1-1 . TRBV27 CASRRDLKTTEAFF
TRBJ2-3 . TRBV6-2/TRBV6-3 CASSHGNIDTQYF
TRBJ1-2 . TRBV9 CASSATEGSLYGYTF
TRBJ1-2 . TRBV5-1 CASSLGLTAANYGYTF
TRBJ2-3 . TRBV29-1 CSATRSSTDTQYF
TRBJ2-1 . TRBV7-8 CASSFRDTNNEQFF
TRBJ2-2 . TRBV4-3 CASSQDETSGTVRGTGELFF
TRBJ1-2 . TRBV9 CASLGDYGYTF
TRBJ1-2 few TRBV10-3 CAIAPTGSHGYTF
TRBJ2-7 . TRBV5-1 CASSRDRAYEQYF